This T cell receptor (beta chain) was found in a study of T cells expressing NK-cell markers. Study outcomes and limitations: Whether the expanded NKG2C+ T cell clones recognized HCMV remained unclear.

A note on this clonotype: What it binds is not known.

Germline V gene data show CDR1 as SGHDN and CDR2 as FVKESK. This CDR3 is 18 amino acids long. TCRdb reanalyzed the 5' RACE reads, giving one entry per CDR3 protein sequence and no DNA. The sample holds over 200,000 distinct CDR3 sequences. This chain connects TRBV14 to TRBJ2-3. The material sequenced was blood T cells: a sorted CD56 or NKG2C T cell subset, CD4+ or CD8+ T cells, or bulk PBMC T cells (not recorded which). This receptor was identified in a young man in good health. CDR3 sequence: CASSQDWASGLSTDTQYF.